These T cell receptor beta chains were read from a single sample in a study of a mutant IDH1 vaccine in newly diagnosed glioma. TCRdb's table, derived via immunoSEQ multiplex PCR, lists solely in-frame clones and lacks some. The sample lists roughly 30,000 clones; about four fifths were seen once. No antigen has been identified for these receptors. The source was PBMCs, collected from a glioma patient whose treatment included an IDH1 peptide vaccine. The receptors shown here come from a woman in her twenties or thirties with glioma. Each CDR3 is given with its conserved first and last residue. D genes are given only for firm matches. For some rows the clone size is stated as once, few or many, or as a class when expanded; others skip it.

TRBJ1-4 | TRBV14 | 12 | - | - | CASSQVGVELFF | TGTGCCAGCAGCCAAGTAGGGGTGGAACTGTTTTTT
TRBJ2-3 | TRBV4-2 | 16 | once | TRBD2 | CASSRVSGGNPDTQYF | TGTGCCAGCAGCCGTGTTAGCGGGGGCAATCCAGATACGCAGTATTTT
TRBJ2-5 | TRBV7-2 | 15 | - | TRBD2 | CASSSLGGGFETQYF | TGTGCCAGCAGCTCCCTCGGGGGGGGATTTGAGACCCAGTACTTC
TRBJ2-1 | TRBV5-1 | 15 | - | TRBD2 | CASAELAGGQNEQFF | TGCGCCAGCGCGGAACTAGCGGGGGGGCAAAATGAGCAGTTCTTC
TRBJ1-1 | TRBV5-4 | 14 | - | TRBD1 | CASSLGDRGTEAFF | TGTGCCAGCAGCTTGGGGGACAGGGGGACTGAAGCTTTCTTT
TRBJ1-6 | TRBV6-6 | 15 | - | - | CASSHQELHNSPLHF | TGTGCCAGCAGCCATCAGGAGCTTCATAATTCACCCCTCCACTTT
TRBJ1-2 | TRBV2 | 12 | - | - | CASAIGGYGYTF | TGTGCCAGCGCGATAGGAGGGTATGGCTACACCTTC
TRBJ2-7 | TRBV4-1 | 16 | - | TRBD1 | CASSQGRGTGQYEQYF | TGCGCCAGCAGCCAAGGGAGAGGGACAGGGCAGTACGAGCAGTACTTC
TRBJ1-4 | TRBV7-9 | 16 | - | TRBD1 | CASSLVSLQGNEKLFF | TGTGCCAGCAGCTTAGTTTCTCTACAGGGGAATGAAAAACTGTTTTTT
TRBJ1-1 | TRBV5-4 | 15 | - | TRBD1 | CASSLAEGQGTEAFF | TGTGCCAGCAGCTTGGCCGAGGGACAGGGCACTGAAGCTTTCTTT
TRBJ1-3 | TRBV30 | 14 | - | - | CAWGGTGAGNTIYF | TGTGCCTGGGGAGGGACGGGGGCTGGAAACACCATATATTTT
TRBJ2-5 | TRBV9 | 14 | - | - | CASSVQGSRETQYF | TGTGCCAGCAGCGTCCAGGGTTCCAGGGAGACCCAGTACTTC
TRBJ2-5 | TRBV10-1 | 12 | - | - | CASSNGPDTQYF | TGCGCCAGCAGTAACGGACCGGACACCCAGTACTTC
TRBJ1-2 | TRBV7-9 | 14 | - | TRBD1 | CASSYDRGGDGYTF | TGTGCCAGCAGCTACGACAGGGGAGGGGATGGCTACACCTTC
TRBJ2-1 | TRBV5-4 | 13 | - | - | CASSLVHYNEQFF | TGTGCCAGCAGCTTGGTACACTACAATGAGCAGTTCTTC